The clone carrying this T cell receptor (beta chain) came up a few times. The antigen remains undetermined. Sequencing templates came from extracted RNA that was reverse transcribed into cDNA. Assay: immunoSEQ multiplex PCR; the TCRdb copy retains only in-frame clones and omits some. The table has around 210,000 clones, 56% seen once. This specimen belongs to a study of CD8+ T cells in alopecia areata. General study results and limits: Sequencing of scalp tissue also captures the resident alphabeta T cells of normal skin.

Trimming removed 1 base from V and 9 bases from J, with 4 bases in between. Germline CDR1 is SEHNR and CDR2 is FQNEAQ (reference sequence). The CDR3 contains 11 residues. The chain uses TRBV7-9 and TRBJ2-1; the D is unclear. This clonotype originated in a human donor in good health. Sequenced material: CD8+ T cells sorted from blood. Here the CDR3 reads CASSLEGEQFF. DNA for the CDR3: TGTGCCAGCAGCTTAGAGGGTGAGCAGTTCTTC. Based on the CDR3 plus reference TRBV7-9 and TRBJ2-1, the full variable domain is DTGVSQNPRHKITKRGQNVTFRCDPISEHNRLYWYRQTLGQGPEFLTYFQNEAQLEKSRLLSDRFSAERPKGSFSTLEIQRTEQGDSAMYLCASSLEGEQFFGPGTRLTVL.